This T cell receptor beta chain was profiled in a study of PD-L1 blockade in urothelial cancer. Across the study: In the patient group, about 90% of the roughly 29 were males with bladder-origin urothelial cancer. Investigators checked blood 3 weeks (second dose) and 6 weeks after treatment start.

Of note for this clone: Its matching antigen is unknown.

Synthetic TCR analog templates were spiked into each PCR. Repertoires were generated with immunoSEQ multiplex PCR, while TCRdb's copy carries only in-frame clones and drops some. The sample carries about 74,000 clones, around 84% recorded once. Findings of the study overall: TCR clonality was measured in pretreatment peripheral blood. Clonality below the median predicted better survival.

CDR1 is SGHRS and CDR2 is YFSETQ in the germline V gene. The CDR3 runs to 14 residues. The trim removed 5 bases at V and 2 bases at J, leaving 7 bases unmatched. The source was PBMCs, collected around atezolizumab (anti-PD-L1) treatment. This TCR derives from a man aged 65 to 85 with urothelial cancer. V and J are TRBV5-1 and TRBJ2-7, with 7 bases matching TRBD1. The CDR3 region has the DNA TGCGCCAGCAGTCTTGGGACAGTAACCTACGAGCAGTACTTC. Protein: CASSLGTVTYEQYF.